This passage covers 27 T cell receptor beta chains from one sample sequenced in a study of CD8 T cells in Susac syndrome. Reverse transcription used roughly 0.45 to 1 ug RNA and random hexamers. Each CDR3 protein gets one entry after TCRdb re-called the immunoSEQ multiplex PCR reads with MiXCR. The table lists approximately 200,000 distinct CDR3 sequences, approximately 90% of them singletons. The specimen was CD8+ T cells from PBMCs. The origin of the receptors is a human donor with multiple sclerosis.

The chain carries TRBV20-1 and TRBJ1-2; D might be TRBD1 (6 bases). V was shortened by 5 bases and J by 3 bases, with 16 bases between the two germline ends. From germline, CDR1 is DFQATT and CDR2 SNEGSKA (reference sequence). This CDR3 contains 14 residues. DNA of the CDR3: TGCAGTGCTGACCGCTCACAGGGATACTATGGCTACACCTTC. This translates into CSADRSQGYYGYTF.

The rearrangement uses TRBV7-9 and TRBJ1-1; no definite D call. This CDR3 has 13 residues. CDR1 is SEHNR and CDR2 is FQNEAQ in the germline V gene (reference sequence). V was pared by 5 bases and J by 6 bases, with 13 bases between. The CDR3 DNA follows: TGTGCCAGCAGCCCCCTTCTTGTGGCTGAAGCTTTCTTT. This translates into CASSPLLVAEAFF.

The CDR3 here is CASSEVILPGELFF. In DNA form, the CDR3 reads TGTGCCAGCAGTGAAGTTATTCTCCCCGGGGAGCTGTTTTTT. This chain joins TRBV6-1 and TRBJ2-2, with D hard to call. The CDR3 is 14 residues long. From germline, CDR1 is MNHNS and CDR2 SASEGT. V was pared by 1 base and J by 6 bases, with 9 bases between.

The chain links TRBV19 to TRBJ1-1, with a possible D match to TRBD1 (5 bases). Germline loops: CDR1 LNHDA, CDR2 SQIVND (reference sequence). V lost 1 base to trimming and J lost 4 bases, with 10 bases between them. The CDR3 runs 14 residues. The CDR3 protein is CASSIVTRGTEAFF. The CDR3 DNA follows: TGTGCCAGTAGTATAGTGACGAGGGGCACTGAAGCTTTCTTT.

The chain has TRBV29-1 and TRBJ2-7; no reliable D call. The CDR3 sequence is 12 residues long. The V end was cut by 2 bases, the J end by 5 bases, with 10 bases between. Per germline, CDR1 SQVTM and CDR2 ANQGSEA. The DNA for the CDR3 is TGCAGCGTTGAATTGGAAACCCACGAGCAGTACTTC. Its translation is CSVELETHEQYF.

The genes are TRBV9 and TRBJ2-2, with 7 bases fitting TRBD1. Looked up from germline, CDR1 is SGDLS and CDR2 is YYNGEE. This CDR3 contains 18 residues. Trimming removed 6 bases from V and 0 bases from J; junction bases left unmatched: 14. The chain's CDR3 is CASNQNLGGDTNTGELFF. In DNA, the CDR3 is TGTGCCAGCAACCAAAACTTAGGGGGCGACACGAACACCGGGGAGCTGTTTTTT.

The gene calls are TRBV6-2 or TRBV6-3 and TRBJ1-1; D is undetermined. The CDR3 loop spans 16 amino acids. V dropped 7 bases and J dropped 3 bases, with 21 bases sitting between them. CDR1 MNHEY and CDR2 SVGEGT come from the germline V gene. The CDR3 sequence: CASTPRGQIGYTEAFF. CDR3 nucleotide sequence: TGTGCCAGCACCCCCCGCGGCCAGATTGGGTACACTGAAGCTTTCTTT.

This clonotype came up a few times. The chain is built from TRBV13 and TRBJ2-7; perhaps TRBD2 as D (6 bases). The V gene's germline CDR1 is PRHDT and CDR2 FYEKMQ (reference sequence). Trimming cost V 3 bases and J 3 bases, with 12 bases left between them. This CDR3 comprises 14 residues. CDR3 residues: CASSLRGGNYEQYF. DNA for the CDR3: TGTGCCAGCAGCTTGCGGGGCGGAAACTACGAGCAGTACTTC.

This clonotype was recorded only once. The J gene is TRBJ2-1, the V gene TRBV2; unclear D gene. Germline V gene lookup returns CDR1 SNHLY and CDR2 FYNNEI. The CDR3 has 12 amino acids. The V end lost 3 bases, the J end lost 6 bases, and 6 bases lay between the germline ends. The CDR3 here is CASSDARNEQFF. Here the CDR3 DNA reads TGTGCCAGCAGTGACGCCCGCAATGAGCAGTTCTTC.

This clonotype was found once. This rearrangement joins TRBV30 to TRBJ2-1; TRBD2 matches at 8 bases. Losses at the gene ends were 1 base for V and 3 bases for J; bases not matched to a gene: 5. The CDR3 is 15 amino acids. CDR1 GTSNPN and CDR2 SVGIG come from the germline V gene (reference sequence). The CDR3 DNA sequence: TGTGCCTGGAGTGGCGGGAGGACCAACTACAATGAGCAGTTCTTC. Its protein is CAWSGGRTNYNEQFF.

The chain joins TRBV10-3 to TRBJ2-5; D is ambiguous. CDR3 length: 13 amino acids. Germline V gives CDR1 ENHRY, CDR2 SYGVKD. Trimming stripped 6 bases from V and 3 bases from J, with 11 bases between. The CDR3 DNA reads as TGTGCCATCAGCGAGGAGAGTGAAGAGACCCAGTACTTC. Amino acid sequence: CAISEESEETQYF.

This sequence joins TRBV19 and TRBJ2-1, with 13 bases lining up with TRBD2. CDR1 LNHDA and CDR2 SQIVND come from the germline V gene (reference sequence). CDR3 length: 18 residues. V dropped 1 base and J dropped 0; count of bases not matched to a gene: 3. The CDR3 reads CASSIGTSGRRSYNEQFF. The CDR3 coding sequence is TGTGCCAGTAGTATAGGGACTAGCGGGAGACGCTCCTACAATGAGCAGTTCTTC.

J is TRBJ2-5 and V is TRBV23-1; TRBD1 matches at 8 bases. Being an ORF, TRBV23-1 has a function that is uncertain. The ends lost 0 bases at V and 3 bases at J; junction bases unmatched: 3. The CDR3 runs 15 residues. Written as DNA, the CDR3 is TGCGCCAGCAGTCAATCGACAGGGGTAAAAGAGACCCAGTACTTC. Residues: CASSQSTGVKETQYF.

The chain is built from TRBV7-9 and TRBJ2-1; 12 bases align to TRBD2. The CDR3 sequence is 16 residues long. Trimming took 5 bases from V and 6 from J; bases not matched to a gene: 8. Germline CDR1 reads SEHNR; CDR2 reads FQNEAQ (reference sequence). The CDR3 is CASSPRTSGAINEQFF. Here the CDR3 DNA reads TGTGCCAGCAGCCCCCGGACTAGCGGGGCTATCAATGAGCAGTTCTTC. The entire variable domain, with the rest obtained from reference TRBV7-9 and TRBJ2-1, is as follows: DTGVSQNPRHKITKRGQNVTFRCDPISEHNRLYWYRQTLGQGPEFLTYFQNEAQLEKSRLLSDRFSAERPKGSFSTLEIQRTEQGDSAMYLCASSPRTSGAINEQFFGPGTRLTVL.

This rearrangement joins TRBV5-6 to TRBJ2-7; 7 nucleotides agree with TRBD1. The CDR3 has 14 residues. Trimming at V came to 3 bases and at J to 5 bases, leaving 8 bases not matched to a gene. From germline, CDR1 is SGHDT and CDR2 YYEEEE. The CDR3 sequence: CASSSGTVGDEQYF. In DNA, the CDR3 is TGTGCCAGCAGCTCGGGGACAGTGGGAGACGAGCAGTACTTC. Together with reference TRBV5-6 and TRBJ2-7, the CDR3 gives the full variable domain: DAGVTQSPTHLIKTRGQQVTLRCSPKSGHDTVSWYQQALGQGPQFIFQYYEEEERQRGNFPDRFSGHQFPNYSSELNVNALLLGDSALYLCASSSGTVGDEQYFGPGTRLTVT.

This clonotype was recorded once. V is TRBV12-3 or TRBV12-4 and J is TRBJ1-2; D is perhaps TRBD1 (5 bases). The CDR3 sequence is 14 residues long. Deletions cut 3 bases from V and 7 bases from J, with 15 bases between. The CDR3 region is CASSLKGIGAGYTF. Written as DNA, the CDR3 is TGTGCCAGCAGTTTGAAAGGCATCGGGGCTGGCTACACCTTC.

This clonotype was recorded only once. An end of the junction differs from the germline gene, which may be a read error. This CDR3 reads CSVEGTGMDSYEQYF. CDR3 coding DNA: TGCAGCGTGGAAGGTACAGGGATGGACTCCTACGAGCAGTACTTC. The chain is built from TRBV29-1 and TRBJ2-7, with D possibly matching TRBD1 (6 bases). The CDR3 sequence is 15 residues long. In germline, CDR1 is SQVTM, CDR2 ANQGSEA.

The chain combines TRBV6-5 with TRBJ1-1; D is possibly TRBD1 (6 bases). Germline lookup yields CDR1 MNHEY and CDR2 SVGAGI. This CDR3 contains 15 residues. With 4 bases removed from V and 4 bases from J, the gap between germline ends came to 16 bases. The CDR3 reads CASSFGWGRGTEAFF. The CDR3 DNA follows: TGTGCCAGCAGTTTCGGCTGGGGGCGCGGCACTGAAGCTTTCTTT.

J is TRBJ2-4 and V is TRBV27; 7 bases are shared with TRBD2. The CDR3 covers 13 residues. Germline loops: CDR1 MNHEY, CDR2 SMNVEV (reference sequence). J was trimmed by 6 bases and V by 2 bases; bases with no gene match: 1. The CDR3 nucleotides read TGTGCCAGCAGTTTAGCGGGGGTAAACATTCAGTACTTC. Residues: CASSLAGVNIQYF.

In DNA form, the CDR3 reads TGTGCCAGCAGTGAAGCAGGGGACAGGGTGGATACTGAAGCTTTCTTT. It encodes CASSEAGDRVDTEAFF. The rearrangement uses TRBV2 and TRBJ1-1, with TRBD1 identical over 9 bases. This CDR3 has 16 amino acids. In germline, CDR1 is SNHLY, CDR2 FYNNEI. Trimming at V came to 0 bases and at J to 5 bases, leaving 7 bases not matched to a gene.

This chain connects TRBV19 to TRBJ1-5, with 9 bases identical to TRBD1. Trimming took 3 bases from V and 3 from J; bases not matched to a gene: 3. The CDR3 spans 15 residues. Germline V lookup: CDR1 LNHDA, CDR2 SQIVND (reference sequence). The CDR3 coding sequence is TGTGCCAGTAGTATTGGACAGGGGCTCAATCAGCCCCAGCATTTT. Protein sequence: CASSIGQGLNQPQHF.

The J gene is TRBJ2-7, the V gene TRBV29-1, with D possibly being TRBD2 (5 bases). Trimming removed 6 bases from V and 2 bases from J, with 17 bases in between. The CDR3 consists of 14 residues. The germline V gene encodes CDR1 SQVTM and CDR2 ANQGSEA. The CDR3 loop reads CSVDKGEGPYEQYF. CDR3 bases: TGCAGCGTGGATAAAGGCGAGGGCCCCTACGAGCAGTACTTC.

The chain is built from TRBV13 and TRBJ1-1; TRBD1 might be the D (5 bases). Germline V CDR1 and CDR2: PRHDT, FYEKMQ (reference sequence). V lost 4 bases and J lost 3, with 12 bases in between. The CDR3 is 14 residues long. The CDR3 loop reads CASSSIEGYTEAFF. The CDR3 bases are TGTGCCAGCAGCTCCATAGAGGGGTACACTGAAGCTTTCTTT.

The chain recombines TRBV20-1 with TRBJ2-5, with D maybe TRBD2 (5 bases). There are 16 residues in the CDR3. V gave up 0 bases and J gave up 5 bases, with 19 bases separating them. Germline lookup yields CDR1 DFQATT and CDR2 SNEGSKA (reference sequence). CDR3 amino acids: CSARDLPTDSGETQYF. The CDR3 nucleotides are TGCAGTGCTAGAGATCTCCCGACCGACTCGGGGGAGACCCAGTACTTC.

The gene calls are TRBV12-3 or TRBV12-4 and TRBJ2-5; perhaps TRBD1 as D (6 bases). The CDR3 consists of 13 residues. V dropped 7 bases and J dropped 8 bases, with 17 bases sitting between them. CDR3 sequence: CASTVTGESTQYF. DNA for the CDR3: TGTGCCAGCACCGTGACAGGTGAAAGTACCCAGTACTTC.

This chain uses TRBV30 with TRBJ1-1; weak D call: TRBD1 (5 bases). V lost 3 bases and J 3 bases, leaving 11 bases between the germline ends. Germline V gives CDR1 GTSNPN, CDR2 SVGIG (reference sequence). The CDR3 has 13 amino acids. CDR3 DNA: TGTGCCTGGAGAAATTGGGGGGACACTGAAGCTTTCTTT. It is translated as CAWRNWGDTEAFF. The full variable domain, with the rest looked up from reference TRBV30 and TRBJ1-1, is SQTIHQWPATLVQPVGSPLSLECTVEGTSNPNLYWYRQAAGRGLQLLFYSVGIGQISSEVPQNLSASRPQDRQFILSSKKLLLSDSGFYLCAWRNWGDTEAFFGQGTRLTVV.

The chain joins TRBV12-3 or TRBV12-4 to TRBJ2-1, with D unclear. Trimming removed 6 bases at V and 4 bases at J, with 10 bases between. The CDR3 totals 13 residues. The CDR3, as DNA: TGTGCCAGCAGGGAAGACGAGTACAATGAGCAGTTCTTC. Protein product: CASREDEYNEQFF.